This T cell receptor beta chain was captured by sequencing in a study of early T cells in non-severe SARS-CoV-2 infection. Study details: Sequencing targeted bulk RNA from unsorted whole blood, leaving chains unpaired. Findings and caveats of the study: The matching step, a VDJdb search, favored anti-spike CD8 responses and missed private and CD4 specificities.

The V gene's germline CDR1 is SGHRS and CDR2 YFSETQ. Trimming shortened V by 4 bases and J by 0 bases, and 11 bases separated the two germline ends. This CDR3 spans 15 amino acids. As for this clonotype: Its antigen remains unknown.

Researchers attached unique molecular identifiers to individual cDNA molecules. One entry per CDR3 protein results from TCRdb running MiXCR on the 5' RACE reads. The data hold about 71,000 distinct CDR3 sequences, with 9.5% to 15% observed a single time. This sequence was found in an adult who was a healthcare worker with PCR-confirmed SARS-CoV-2 infection or an uninfected control (not recorded which). This sequence joins TRBV5-1 and TRBJ1-3, with D unresolved. The material sequenced was whole blood, taken at baseline. This CDR3 is CASSGDGISGNTIYF. The CDR3, as DNA: TGCGCCAGCAGCGGCGACGGTATCTCTGGAAACACCATATATTTT.